Here is one T cell receptor (beta chain) with its context. Its antigen is not known. This entry belongs to a study of cytomegalovirus exposure and HLA in healthy donors. Study findings and constraints: Reportedly, HLA-A and HLA-B alleles of most subjects were accurately predicted from TCR beta. A later analysis linked a missense DCLRE1C variant to TCR beta V- and J-gene trimming. The presence/absence work took it that sequencing depth was about the same across donors.

At collection, donors were nominally healthy, but unrecorded immune exposures were probable. The PCR contained 60 Vbeta and 13 Jbeta primers. Assay: immunoSEQ multiplex PCR; the TCRdb copy retains only in-frame clones and omits some. The table records under 200,000 clones, just under 80% of them present only once. CDR3 size: 15 residues. Trimming took 3 bases from V and 5 from J; bases not matched to a gene: 5. Per germline, CDR1 SGHNT and CDR2 YYREEE (reference sequence). The chain recombines TRBV5-4 with TRBJ2-2, with TRBD1 matching 9 bases. Input material: PBMCs. This clonotype was sampled from a woman aged 45-65 years in good health and CMV-seropositive. Here the CDR3 DNA reads TGTGCCAGCAGCTCCGGGACAGGGTTAACCGGGGAGCTGTTTTTT. Protein sequence: CASSSGTGLTGELFF.